The present entry profiles one T cell receptor beta chain with its context. The antigen is not known. This CDR3 has 11 residues. The germline V gene has CDR1 LGHDT and CDR2 YNNKEL (reference sequence). Trimming left V 6 bases short and J 6 bases short, with 9 bases between. This sample stems from a study of response to subunit inactivated influenza vaccine. Whole-study findings and limits: The authors offered the suggestion that each seasonal influenza vaccination recruits few new T cells.

TCRdb itself ran the RT-PCR reads through MiXCR, one entry per CDR3 protein. The sample lists 700,000 to 800,000 distinct CDR3 sequences; about 18% were seen once. This chain links TRBV3-1 with TRBJ2-7, with D unresolved. The input for sequencing was PBMCs from blood, taken 5 days after vaccination. This TCR derives from a man aged 45 to 65 who received an inactivated influenza vaccine. CDR3 in DNA: TGTGCCAGCAGAATAGCAACCGAGCAGTACTTC. Amino acid sequence: CASRIATEQYF.